These 28 T cell receptor beta chains originate from one sample sequenced in a study of radiotherapy plus CTLA-4 blockade in lung cancer. TCRdb's copy holds only in-frame clones and misses some; the assay was immunoSEQ multiplex PCR. Altogether about 60,000 clones are present, around 86% being singletons, with the ten largest covering about 4%. The sequencing here drew on peripheral blood, taken from a patient treated with radiotherapy plus ipilimumab. The receptors stem from a human donor with non-small cell lung cancer who had a partial response to radiotherapy plus ipilimumab.

J is TRBJ1-3 and V is TRBV27; 9 positions match TRBD1. CDR1 is MNHEY, CDR2 SMNVEV, per germline (reference sequence). The CDR3 is made up of 14 amino acids. V lost 6 bases, J lost 4 bases, and 4 bases stayed unmatched. The CDR3 reads CASRQQGAGNTIYF. In DNA form, the CDR3 reads TGTGCCAGCAGGCAACAGGGGGCAGGAAACACCATATATTTT.

This clone was observed a few times. This chain uses TRBV5-6 with TRBJ1-2, with 7 bases matching TRBD1. The germline CDR1 and CDR2 sequences are SGHDT and YYEEEE. CDR3 size: 16 residues. Trimming removed 4 bases from V and 2 bases from J; junction bases left unmatched: 11. CDR3 sequence: CASSPVGSGGNYGYTF. In DNA form, the CDR3 reads TGTGCCAGCAGCCCCGTAGGTTCAGGGGGAAACTATGGCTACACCTTC.

This sequence joins TRBV28 and TRBJ2-7, with a weak D call TRBD2 (6 bases). This CDR3 spans 15 amino acids. V lost 6 bases, J lost 2 bases, and 17 bases lay in between. Germline values: CDR1 MDHEN, CDR2 SYDVKM. The CDR3 coding sequence is TGTGCCAGCAGCTCCGGGGGTCGGGTACCCTACGAGCAGTACTTC. As protein: CASSSGGRVPYEQYF.

The chain couples TRBV5-1 to TRBJ2-3; D gene unclear. This CDR3 region has 15 residues. Deletions cut 0 bases from V and 4 bases from J, with 12 bases between. Germline V gene lookup returns CDR1 SGHRS and CDR2 YFSETQ. In DNA, the CDR3 is TGCGCCAGCAGCTTGGGGGCTCAGCAAGCAGATACGCAGTATTTT. This encodes CASSLGAQQADTQYF.

The chain couples TRBV7-9 to TRBJ2-7; 9 nucleotides match TRBD2. This CDR3 has 14 amino acids. Germline V gene data show CDR1 as SEHNR and CDR2 as FQNEAQ (reference sequence). V trimming: 1 base; J trimming: 12 bases; junction bases outside the gene matches: 10. In DNA, the CDR3 is TGTGCCAGCAGCTTAGGACTAGCGGCGGAAAAACGGTACTTC. This gives the protein CASSLGLAAEKRYF.

This clone was recorded once. J is TRBJ2-5 and V is TRBV28; 7 bases are a match to TRBD2. The CDR3 loop spans 15 amino acids. CDR1 and CDR2 from the germline V gene are MDHEN and SYDVKM. V lost 2 bases and J lost 7; bases outside the gene matches: 10. The CDR3 DNA reads TGTGCCAGCAGTTTAGGAGGGGAGGGGAAAGGGACCCAGTACTTC. Translated, it gives CASSLGGEGKGTQYF.

The chain is built from TRBV6-1 and TRBJ1-3, with 10 bases that match TRBD1. In germline, CDR1 is MNHNS, CDR2 SASEGT. The CDR3 sequence is 16 residues long. V gave up 4 bases and J gave up 4 bases; unmatched junction bases: 7. CDR3 loop: CASSASGQGTGNTIYF. CDR3 sequence (DNA): TGTGCCAGCAGTGCCTCGGGACAGGGGACCGGAAACACCATATATTTT.

In this sample, this clone turned up a few times. The chain is built from TRBV5-6 and TRBJ2-7, with D possibly being TRBD1 (5 bases). The germline CDR1 and CDR2 sequences are SGHDT and YYEEEE. This CDR3 region has 14 residues. V was pared by 1 base and J by 2 bases, with 10 bases between. This chain's CDR3 is CASSLTGTAYEQYF. CDR3 in DNA: TGTGCCAGCAGCTTGACAGGCACTGCCTACGAGCAGTACTTC.

The chain combines TRBV27 with TRBJ2-3; 15 bases fit TRBD2. Germline V CDR1 and CDR2: MNHEY, SMNVEV (reference sequence). The V segment lost 9 bases and the J segment 4 bases; nucleotides outside the gene matches: 2. The CDR3 loop spans 14 amino acids. CDR3 residues: CASGLAGGPDTQYF. CDR3 in DNA: TGTGCCAGTGGACTAGCGGGAGGGCCAGATACGCAGTATTTT.

This sequence joins TRBV9 and TRBJ2-5; D is possibly TRBD1 (5 bases). The better agreement between TRBJ2-7 and the DNA end casts doubt on the J call. The CDR3 consists of 14 residues. Germline-derived CDR1 and CDR2 are SGDLS and YYNGEE. DNA for the CDR3: TGTGCCAGCAGCCCCTGCAGGGAAGTCCACGAGCAGTACTTC. This translates into CASSPCREVHEQYF.

The chain is built from TRBV4-1 and TRBJ2-5, with D possibly matching TRBD1 (7 bases). Per germline, CDR1 MGHRA and CDR2 YSYEKL. Trimming left V 1 base short and J 5 bases short, with 23 bases between. This CDR3 is built from 18 residues. The chain's CDR3 is CASSQGSAGGSLRETQYF. The CDR3 nucleotides are TGCGCCAGCAGCCAAGGGTCAGCAGGGGGGTCCCTCCGGGAGACCCAGTACTTC.

J is TRBJ2-7 and V is TRBV5-5; 7 nucleotides agree with TRBD1. V gave up 4 bases and J gave up 3 bases; unmatched junction bases: 7. The germline CDR1 and CDR2 sequences are SGHKS and YYEKEE (reference sequence). CDR3 size: 14 residues. The CDR3 DNA reads as TGTGCCAGCAGCCTCCCACAGGGGTTCTACGAGCAGTACTTC. Its protein is CASSLPQGFYEQYF.

The chain joins TRBV2 to TRBJ2-1; 9 bases are shared with TRBD1. The CDR3 has 14 amino acids. CDR1 SNHLY and CDR2 FYNNEI come from the germline V gene. V trimming: 7 bases; J trimming: 4 bases; junction bases outside the gene matches: 5. The CDR3 sequence: CASTRDRDYNEQFF. DNA for the CDR3: TGTGCCAGCACAAGGGACAGGGATTACAATGAGCAGTTCTTC.

This clone is labeled as medium-sized (0.01 to 0.1%). The chain joins TRBV2 to TRBJ2-7, with 7 nucleotides matching TRBD1. Germline V gene data show CDR1 as SNHLY and CDR2 as FYNNEI. Germline trimming cut 7 bases from V and 6 bases from J; bases unmatched to any gene: 9. The CDR3 extends over 13 amino acids. CDR3: CASNPIGTVEQYF. The CDR3, as DNA: TGTGCCAGCAACCCCATCGGGACAGTCGAGCAGTACTTC.

The genes are TRBV7-8 and TRBJ1-5; D is unresolved. The ends were cut back, 5 bases at V and 1 base at J, with 15 bases in the middle. Germline V lookup: CDR1 SGHVS, CDR2 FQNEAQ. The CDR3 is 16 residues long. CDR3 DNA sequence: TGTGCCAGCAGCCAATTATCCAGGTCAAGCAATCAGCCCCAGCATTTT. Its translation: CASSQLSRSSNQPQHF. Together with reference TRBV7-8 and TRBJ1-5, the CDR3 gives the full variable domain: GAGVSQSPRYKVAKRGQDVALRCDPISGHVSLFWYQQALGQGPEFLTYFQNEAQLDKSGLPSDRFFAERPEGSVSTLKIQRTQQEDSAVYLCASSQLSRSSNQPQHFGDGTRLSIL.

The genes are TRBV29-1 and TRBJ2-3, with no clear D. Germline values: CDR1 SQVTM, CDR2 ANQGSEA. This CDR3 contains 15 residues. The V end lost 1 base, the J end lost 3 bases, and 14 bases lay between the germline ends. CDR3 in DNA: TGCAGCGTTGAAGCTCCCAGAGAGAGGACAGATACGCAGTATTTT. It is translated as CSVEAPRERTDTQYF.

The table lists this clone with a few counts. The chain joins TRBV19 to TRBJ1-2; unclear D gene. This CDR3 contains 14 residues. Germline V gene sequence: CDR1 LNHDA, CDR2 SQIVND (reference sequence). V lost 3 bases to trimming and J lost 4 bases, with 12 bases between them. The CDR3: CASSIGRTVYGYTF. DNA of the CDR3: TGTGCCAGTAGTATTGGCAGGACTGTCTATGGCTACACCTTC.

This chain uses TRBV7-9 with TRBJ1-2; D remains unclear. Germline assignment: CDR1 SEHNR and CDR2 FQNEAQ (reference sequence). This CDR3 comprises 12 residues. Trimming removed 5 bases from V and 8 bases from J, with 12 bases in between. DNA of the CDR3: TGTGCCAGCAGCCCGAGTTTGGGCGGCTACACCTTC. This sequence encodes CASSPSLGGYTF.

J is TRBJ2-2 and V is TRBV5-1; 8 nucleotides line up with TRBD1. V trimming: 4 bases; J trimming: 7 bases; junction bases outside the gene matches: 9. The CDR3 has 15 residues. Germline V gene sequence: CDR1 SGHRS, CDR2 YFSETQ. In DNA form, the CDR3 reads TGCGCCAGCAGCACAGGACAGGGAACGGGCGGGGAGCTGTTTTTT. The encoded protein is CASSTGQGTGGELFF.

The chain links TRBV28 to TRBJ2-7; 12 positions match TRBD2. V shed 6 bases, J shed 5 bases, and the junction held 11 bases outside the gene matches. In germline, CDR1 is MDHEN, CDR2 SYDVKM. CDR3 length: 16 residues. CDR3: CASSIGRLAGAHEQYF. The CDR3 region has the DNA TGTGCCAGCAGCATAGGGAGACTAGCGGGAGCTCACGAGCAGTACTTC.

CDR3 in DNA: TGTGCCAGCAGTCCCTTGAAGCGGGGAGGGAACATTCAGTACTTC. Its translation is CASSPLKRGGNIQYF. This chain uses TRBV6-5 with TRBJ2-4; 7 bases are shared with TRBD2. This CDR3 contains 15 residues. The V gene's germline CDR1 is MNHEY and CDR2 SVGAGI. V shed 5 bases, J shed 7 bases, and the junction held 11 bases outside the gene matches.

The chain joins TRBV11-2 to TRBJ1-5; D not certain. From germline, CDR1 is SGHAT and CDR2 FQNNGV. The V and J ends lost 8 bases and 3 bases respectively, with 14 bases between them. The CDR3 covers 14 residues. This CDR3 is CASSVAASNQPQHF. CDR3 DNA: TGTGCCAGCTCGGTAGCCGCCTCCAATCAGCCCCAGCATTTT.

This chain uses TRBV5-1 with TRBJ1-1; no reliable D call. Trimming pared 2 bases from V and 5 bases from J, leaving 10 bases between. CDR1 and CDR2 from the germline V gene are SGHRS and YFSETQ. The CDR3 is 13 residues long. Here the CDR3 DNA reads TGCGCCAGCAGCTTCGGGGATGGGACTGAAGCTTTCTTT. The encoded protein is CASSFGDGTEAFF. Drawing the rest from reference TRBV5-1 and TRBJ1-1, the complete variable domain is KAGVTQTPRYLIKTRGQQVTLSCSPISGHRSVSWYQQTPGQGLQFLFEYFSETQRNKGNFPGRFSGRQFSNSRSEMNVSTLELGDSALYLCASSFGDGTEAFFGQGTRLTVV.

J is TRBJ2-7 and V is TRBV18; TRBD2 matches 9 bases. Germline assignment: CDR1 KGHSH and CDR2 LQKENI. The CDR3 length is 15 residues. V dropped 0 bases and J dropped 1; count of bases not matched to a gene: 1. This CDR3 reads CASSPPGLASYEQYF. CDR3 in DNA: TGTGCCAGCTCACCACCGGGACTAGCATCCTACGAGCAGTACTTC.

This clone came up once. The V call is TRBV11-3, the J call TRBJ2-3; TRBD2 might be the D (5 bases). The V end lost 5 bases, the J end lost 4 bases, and 19 bases lay between the germline ends. CDR3 length: 16 residues. CDR1 is SGHNT, CDR2 YENEEA, per germline. The CDR3 spells CASSSIFGEFADTQYF. DNA of the CDR3: TGTGCCAGCAGCAGCATTTTTGGGGAGTTCGCAGATACGCAGTATTTT.

This clone was recorded a few times. V is TRBV19 and J is TRBJ2-3; 9 bases fit TRBD1. V gave up 5 bases and J gave up 2 bases; unmatched junction bases: 5. CDR1 is LNHDA, CDR2 SQIVND, per germline (reference sequence). The CDR3 loop spans 15 amino acids. CDR3 region: CASSPTGGFTDTQYF. CDR3 DNA: TGTGCCAGTAGTCCGACAGGGGGTTTCACAGATACGCAGTATTTT.

The V and J genes are TRBV11-2 and TRBJ2-4, with a possible D match to TRBD2 (6 bases). Per germline, CDR1 SGHAT and CDR2 FQNNGV. The CDR3 is 14 residues long. Trimming stripped 2 bases from V and 7 bases from J, with 12 bases between. This CDR3 reads CASSLTPGLNIQYF. Here the CDR3 DNA reads TGTGCCAGCAGCTTAACCCCGGGACTGAACATTCAGTACTTC.

This rearrangement joins TRBV27 to TRBJ2-7, with 12 nucleotides matching TRBD2. Per the germline V gene, CDR1 is MNHEY and CDR2 is SMNVEV (reference sequence). V shed 5 bases and J 4 bases; nucleotides not matched to a gene: 6. The CDR3 covers 15 residues. The CDR3 sequence is CASSRLAGGGYEQYF. The CDR3 DNA reads as TGTGCCAGCAGTCGCCTAGCGGGAGGGGGTTACGAGCAGTACTTC.